This T cell receptor (beta chain) originates from a study of CD8 T cells in Susac syndrome. Random hexamers primed reverse transcription of about 0.45 to 1 ug RNA. TCRdb called the immunoSEQ multiplex PCR reads again in MiXCR, with one record for every CDR3 protein. The sample records approximately 53,000 distinct CDR3 sequences, 93% being singletons. The CDR3 is 16 residues long. In germline, CDR1 is MGHRA, CDR2 YSYEKL. Trimming cost V 1 base and J 3 bases, with 13 bases left between them. The chain joins TRBV4-1 to TRBJ2-4; D is unresolved. The TCR comes from a human donor with multiple sclerosis. Sequencing was carried out using CD8+ T cells from PBMCs. The CDR3 DNA reads TGCGCCAGCAGCCAAGGCCCCCAGACAAACAAAAACATTCAGTACTTC. The encoded protein is CASSQGPQTNKNIQYF.